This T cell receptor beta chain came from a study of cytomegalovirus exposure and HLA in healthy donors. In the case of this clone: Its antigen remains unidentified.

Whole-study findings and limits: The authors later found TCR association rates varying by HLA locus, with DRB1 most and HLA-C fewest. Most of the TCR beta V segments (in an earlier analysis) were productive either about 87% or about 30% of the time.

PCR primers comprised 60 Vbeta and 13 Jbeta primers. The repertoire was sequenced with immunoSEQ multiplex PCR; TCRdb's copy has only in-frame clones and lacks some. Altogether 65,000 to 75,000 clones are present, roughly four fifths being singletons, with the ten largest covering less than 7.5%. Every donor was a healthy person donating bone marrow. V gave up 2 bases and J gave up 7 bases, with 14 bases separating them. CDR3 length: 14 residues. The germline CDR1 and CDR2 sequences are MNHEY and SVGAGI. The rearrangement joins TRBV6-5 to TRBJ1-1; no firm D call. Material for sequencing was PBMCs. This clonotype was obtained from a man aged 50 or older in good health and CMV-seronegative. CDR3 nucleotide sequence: TGTGCCAGCAGTTACGATACCAGGCGACATGAAGCTTTCTTT. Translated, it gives CASSYDTRRHEAFF.